This T cell receptor beta chain was recovered during a study of identical twins. Overall study findings and caveats: Instead of following the same donors, the conclusions were based on cross-sectional statistical analysis. Insertions were fewer in abundant cord blood beta clonotypes, whereas memory repertoires showed none of this pattern. One should note that invariant MAIT and iNKT cells could partly confound zero-insertion analyses. Twin pairs had excess sharing that was weaker in beta out-of-frame sequences.

Many counts were recorded for this clonotype. Its antigen is currently unknown. TCRdb reanalysed the 5' RACE reads using MiXCR and keeps one entry per CDR3 protein. The sample lists hundreds of thousands of distinct CDR3 sequences, over 8.5% occurring once. V shed 4 bases and J 0 bases; nucleotides not matched to a gene: 4. This CDR3 region has 15 residues. Looked up from germline, CDR1 is MNHEY and CDR2 is SMNVEV (reference sequence). This sample was shared with a second study, whose subject was yellow fever vaccine responses in identical twins.

The sequence came from a woman aged 18-29 years in good health. The sample comprised PBMCs. V usage is TRBV27 and J usage is TRBJ2-7, with TRBD1 matching 9 bases. The CDR3 nucleotides read TGTGCCAGCAGTTCACCACAGGGGGCCTCCTACGAGCAGTACTTC. It encodes CASSSPQGASYEQYF.